The 21 T cell receptor beta chains given below trace back to one sample, sequenced in a study of shared clonotypes between healthy human individuals. Assay used: immunoSEQ multiplex PCR; TCRdb lists only in-frame clones, some missing. The sample has roughly 2.1 million clones; about 92% are singletons. Selected positively for CCR7 and CD45RO-negative, naive CD8 cells excluded terminally differentiated effector memory CD45RA+ cells. The sample was naive CD8+ T cells from PBMCs. The receptor source for this set is a man younger than 30 in good health. Some clones in this sample may be carry-over from other donors' samples.

The chain uses TRBV7-2 and TRBJ1-1; D is possibly TRBD1 (6 bases). This CDR3 has 12 amino acids. Germline V CDR1 and CDR2: SGHTA, FQGNSA. The V end was cut by 9 bases, the J end by 7 bases, with 15 bases between. CDR3 amino acids: CASTGAGNEAFF. CDR3 coding DNA: TGTGCCAGTACGGGGGCAGGGAATGAAGCTTTCTTT.

The CDR3 reads CATSPRSGLADQETQYF. For the CDR3, the DNA is TGTGCCACCAGCCCAAGGAGTGGACTAGCGGACCAAGAGACCCAGTACTTC. The chain links TRBV15 to TRBJ2-5; TRBD2 matches at 10 bases. Germline loops: CDR1 LNHNV, CDR2 YYDKDF (reference sequence). The trim removed 5 bases at V and 0 bases at J, leaving 9 bases unmatched. CDR3 length: 17 amino acids.

V usage is TRBV5-1 and J usage is TRBJ2-1, with 8 positions matching TRBD2. V lost 6 bases to trimming and J lost 8 bases; unmatched junction nucleotides: 13. This CDR3 spans 15 amino acids. Germline assignment: CDR1 SGHRS and CDR2 YFSETQ. The CDR3 nucleotides read TGCGCCAGCACCCTATTAGCGGGGCCCCCGGATGAGCAGTTCTTC. Amino acid sequence: CASTLLAGPPDEQFF.

The chain uses TRBV5-1 and TRBJ2-7; D unresolved. The CDR3 runs to 11 residues. Trimming left V 3 bases short and J 2 bases short, with 3 bases between. CDR1 and CDR2 (germline): SGHRS, YFSETQ. The CDR3: CASSYAYEQYF. The CDR3 DNA sequence: TGCGCCAGCAGCTACGCCTACGAGCAGTACTTC.

This clone has just one count. Other DNA sequences in the same sample also yield this CDR3. The chain couples TRBV7-9 to TRBJ2-7; D might be TRBD2 (6 bases). The CDR3 totals 15 residues. Germline assignment: CDR1 SEHNR and CDR2 FQNEAQ (reference sequence). V lost 5 bases to trimming and J lost 0 bases, with 14 bases between them. CDR3 nucleotides: TGTGCCAGCAGCCTGCCGGGACTCAGCTCCTACGAGCAGTACTTC. As protein: CASSLPGLSSYEQYF.

The chain uses TRBV6-6 and TRBJ2-5; D is possibly TRBD1 (6 bases). Trimming took 8 bases from V and 6 from J, leaving 13 bases between them. Germline V CDR1 and CDR2: MNHNY, SVGAGI (reference sequence). The CDR3 is 12 amino acids. In DNA, the CDR3 is TGTGCCAGCGTTCACAGGGATCAGACCCAGTACTTC. It specifies CASVHRDQTQYF.

The V gene is TRBV25-1, the J gene TRBJ1-2; 9 bases fit TRBD1. The V segment lost 1 base and the J segment 2 bases; nucleotides outside the gene matches: 11. Germline V gene lookup returns CDR1 MGHDK and CDR2 SYGVNS. The CDR3 is 18 residues long. The CDR3 DNA sequence: TGTGCCAGCAGTGAATGGGCCCCTGACAGGGGGTCGAACTATGGCTACACCTTC. This sequence encodes CASSEWAPDRGSNYGYTF.

The count of this clone is one. V is TRBV5-5 and J is TRBJ1-2; D is perhaps TRBD1 (6 bases). V was clipped by 4 bases and J by 7 bases, with 20 bases between them. CDR1 and CDR2 (germline): SGHKS, YYEKEE (reference sequence). CDR3 length equals 15 residues. Here the CDR3 reads CASSPKDGAGVGYTF. As DNA, the CDR3 is TGTGCCAGCAGCCCTAAGGACGGGGCAGGGGTTGGCTACACCTTC.

This chain joins TRBV9 and TRBJ2-1; 7 bases are a match to TRBD1. Germline trimming cut 4 bases from V and 1 base from J; bases unmatched to any gene: 5. The V gene's germline CDR1 is SGDLS and CDR2 YYNGEE. This CDR3 contains 15 residues. The CDR3 region has the DNA TGTGCCAGCAGCCCCCCGGGACAGTCCTACAATGAGCAGTTCTTC. Translating it yields CASSPPGQSYNEQFF.

This chain links TRBV4-1 with TRBJ2-7; D possibly uses TRBD1 or TRBD2 (5 bases each). V was shortened by 1 base and J by 4 bases, with 11 bases between the two germline ends. The CDR3 runs 14 residues. The germline V gene has CDR1 MGHRA and CDR2 YSYEKL. In DNA, the CDR3 is TGCGCCAGCAGCCAAGGGGGCGGGTATTACGAGCAGTACTTC. This translates into CASSQGGGYYEQYF.

The V and J genes are TRBV6-1 and TRBJ2-1, with TRBD2 matching over 7 bases. Trimming cost V 8 bases and J 2 bases; bases outside gene matches: 6. Per the germline V gene, CDR1 is MNHNS and CDR2 is SASEGT. The CDR3 has 14 residues. CDR3 sequence (DNA): TGTGCCAGCCGAAGCGGGAACCCCTACAATGAGCAGTTCTTC. Translation: CASRSGNPYNEQFF.

The V call is TRBV19, the J call TRBJ1-5, with 8 bases matching TRBD1. The CDR3 contains 15 residues. J was trimmed by 0 bases and V by 4 bases; bases with no gene match: 2. Per germline, CDR1 LNHDA and CDR2 SQIVND (reference sequence). The chain's CDR3 is CASSTGQASNQPQHF. DNA of the CDR3: TGTGCCAGTAGTACGGGACAGGCTAGCAATCAGCCCCAGCATTTT.

The rearrangement joins TRBV2 to TRBJ2-2; 15 positions agree with TRBD2. V shed 10 bases, J shed 8 bases, and the junction held 5 bases outside the gene matches. In germline, CDR1 is SNHLY, CDR2 FYNNEI. This CDR3 has 14 residues. This CDR3 reads CAITGTSGRGELFF. DNA of the CDR3: TGTGCCATAACCGGGACTAGCGGGAGGGGGGAGCTGTTTTTT.

This chain uses TRBV9 with TRBJ2-2, with a weak D call TRBD2 (6 bases). V shed 7 bases and J shed 2 bases, with 18 bases lying between them. Germline assignment: CDR1 SGDLS and CDR2 YYNGEE. This CDR3 contains 16 residues. The CDR3 nucleotides read TGTGCCAGCGGAGGTTTGGGGGGAATTAACACCGGGGAGCTGTTTTTT. Translating gives CASGGLGGINTGELFF.

This chain joins TRBV27 and TRBJ1-5; 8 bases are shared with TRBD1. Germline loops: CDR1 MNHEY, CDR2 SMNVEV (reference sequence). J gave up 5 bases and V 3 bases, and 3 bases lay outside the gene matches. CDR3 size: 14 residues. CDR3 nucleotides: TGTGCCAGCAGTTTCAGGGGGCGTCATCAGCCCCAGCATTTT. As protein: CASSFRGRHQPQHF.

This clone was counted a single time. The CDR3 reads CASSLYFPHDGTNEQFF. DNA of the CDR3: TGTGCCAGCAGCTTATATTTCCCTCACGACGGAACCAATGAGCAGTTCTTC. The chain has TRBV11-2 and TRBJ2-1; D ambiguous. V was clipped by 2 bases and J by 6 bases, with 20 bases between them. This CDR3 region has 17 residues. Looked up from germline, CDR1 is SGHAT and CDR2 is FQNNGV.

The chain recombines TRBV28 with TRBJ2-3, with D hard to call. V shed 1 base and J shed 3 bases, with 11 bases lying between them. Germline CDR1 reads MDHEN; CDR2 reads SYDVKM. The CDR3 is made up of 15 amino acids. CDR3 protein: CASSLSRLETDTQYF. In DNA form, the CDR3 reads TGTGCCAGCAGTTTATCCCGATTGGAGACAGATACGCAGTATTTT.

Points on this clone: At the DNA level, this CDR3 is encoded by other sequences in the same sample as well. V usage is TRBV28 and J usage is TRBJ2-2; 7 bases map to TRBD1. CDR3 length equals 14 residues. V trimming: 2 bases; J trimming: 6 bases; junction bases outside the gene matches: 3. The germline gives CDR1 MDHEN, CDR2 SYDVKM. CDR3: CASSLAGGPGELFF. DNA of the CDR3: TGTGCCAGCAGTTTAGCAGGGGGTCCCGGGGAGCTGTTTTTT.

The gene calls are TRBV4-1 and TRBJ1-2; D may be TRBD1 (5 bases). Germline loops: CDR1 MGHRA, CDR2 YSYEKL. The CDR3 is 15 amino acids. V lost 4 bases, J lost 2 bases, and 14 bases lay in between. The CDR3 sequence: CASSPPGWGNYGYTF. The CDR3 coding sequence is TGCGCCAGCAGCCCCCCCGGGTGGGGCAACTATGGCTACACCTTC.

The chain employs TRBV5-4 and TRBJ2-7; 7 bases match TRBD1. The junction had 3 bases not matched to a gene; V was cut back by 0 bases and J by 6 bases. This CDR3 is 13 amino acids long. Germline CDR1 is SGHNT and CDR2 is YYREEE (reference sequence). CDR3 loop: CASSLGQGFEQYF. The CDR3 nucleotides read TGTGCCAGCAGCTTGGGACAGGGATTCGAGCAGTACTTC.

The chain links TRBV28 to TRBJ2-3; no firm D call. Germline V CDR1 and CDR2: MDHEN, SYDVKM. The CDR3 totals 15 residues. Trimming cost V 1 base and J 3 bases, with 11 bases left between them. The CDR3 spells CASSLYGAITDTQYF. The CDR3 DNA reads TGTGCCAGCAGTTTATACGGAGCAATTACAGATACGCAGTATTTT.